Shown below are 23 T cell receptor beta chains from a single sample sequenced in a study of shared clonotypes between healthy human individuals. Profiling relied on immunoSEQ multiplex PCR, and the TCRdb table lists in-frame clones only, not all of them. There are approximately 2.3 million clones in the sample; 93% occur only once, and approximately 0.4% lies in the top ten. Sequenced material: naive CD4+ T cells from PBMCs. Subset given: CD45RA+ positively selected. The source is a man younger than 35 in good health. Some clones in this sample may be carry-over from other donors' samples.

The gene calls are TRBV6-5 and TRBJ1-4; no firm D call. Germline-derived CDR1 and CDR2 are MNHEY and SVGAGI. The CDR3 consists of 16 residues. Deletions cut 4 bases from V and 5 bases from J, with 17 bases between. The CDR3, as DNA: TGTGCCAGCAGTTCACCCTTTCTGAGCGGGAATGAAAAACTGTTTTTT. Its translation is CASSSPFLSGNEKLFF.

CDR3 protein: CATSRSSFETQYF. The CDR3 DNA sequence: TGTGCCACCAGCAGATCAAGTTTTGAGACCCAGTACTTC. The chain combines TRBV15 with TRBJ2-5; D gene unclear. The CDR3 length is 13 residues. Per the germline V gene, CDR1 is LNHNV and CDR2 is YYDKDF (reference sequence). V lost 2 bases to trimming and J lost 5 bases, with 9 bases between them.

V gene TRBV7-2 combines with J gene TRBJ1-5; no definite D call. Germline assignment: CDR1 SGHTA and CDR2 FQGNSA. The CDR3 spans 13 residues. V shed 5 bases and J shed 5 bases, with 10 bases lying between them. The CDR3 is CASSLDIHQPQHF. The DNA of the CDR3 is TGTGCCAGCAGCCTCGACATACATCAGCCCCAGCATTTT.

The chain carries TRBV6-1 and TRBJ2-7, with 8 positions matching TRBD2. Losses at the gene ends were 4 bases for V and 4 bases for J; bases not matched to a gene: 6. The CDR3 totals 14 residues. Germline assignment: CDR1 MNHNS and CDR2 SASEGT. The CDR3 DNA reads TGTGCCAGCAGTGCTCGTAGCGGGGCTTACGAGCAGTACTTC. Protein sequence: CASSARSGAYEQYF.

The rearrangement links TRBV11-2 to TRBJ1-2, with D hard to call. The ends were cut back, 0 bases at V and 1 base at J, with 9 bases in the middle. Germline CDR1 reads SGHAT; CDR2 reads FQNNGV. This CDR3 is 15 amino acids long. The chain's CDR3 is CASSLDNRSNYGYTF. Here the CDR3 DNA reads TGTGCCAGCAGCTTAGATAACAGAAGTAACTATGGCTACACCTTC. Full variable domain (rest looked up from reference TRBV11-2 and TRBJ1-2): EAGVAQSPRYKIIEKRQSVAFWCNPISGHATLYWYQQILGQGPKLLIQFQNNGVVDDSQLPKDRFSAERLKGVDSTLKIQPAKLEDSAVYLCASSLDNRSNYGYTFGSGTRLTVV.

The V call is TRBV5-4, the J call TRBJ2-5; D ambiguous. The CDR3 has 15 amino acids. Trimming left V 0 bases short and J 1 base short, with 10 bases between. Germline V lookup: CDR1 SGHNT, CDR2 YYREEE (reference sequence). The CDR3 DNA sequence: TGTGCCAGCAGCTTGGTTCCGACTCTCCAAGAGACCCAGTACTTC. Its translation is CASSLVPTLQETQYF. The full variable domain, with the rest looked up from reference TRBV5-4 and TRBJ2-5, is ETGVTQSPTHLIKTRGQQVTLRCSSQSGHNTVSWYQQALGQGPQFIFQYYREEENGRGNFPPRFSGLQFPNYSSELNVNALELDDSALYLCASSLVPTLQETQYFGPGTRLLVL.

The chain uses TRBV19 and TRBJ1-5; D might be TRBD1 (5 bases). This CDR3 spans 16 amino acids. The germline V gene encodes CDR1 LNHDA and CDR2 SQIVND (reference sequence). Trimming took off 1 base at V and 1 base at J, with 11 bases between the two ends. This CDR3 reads CASSIVSGKSNQPQHF. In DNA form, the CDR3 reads TGTGCCAGTAGTATAGTTTCAGGGAAAAGCAATCAGCCCCAGCATTTT.

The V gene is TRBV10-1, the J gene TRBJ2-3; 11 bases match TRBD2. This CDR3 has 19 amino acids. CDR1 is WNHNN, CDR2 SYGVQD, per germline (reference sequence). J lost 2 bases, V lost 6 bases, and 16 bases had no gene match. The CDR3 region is CASRLSEGTSGSHTDTQYF. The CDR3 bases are TGCGCCAGCAGACTCTCGGAAGGTACTAGCGGGAGTCACACAGATACGCAGTATTTT.

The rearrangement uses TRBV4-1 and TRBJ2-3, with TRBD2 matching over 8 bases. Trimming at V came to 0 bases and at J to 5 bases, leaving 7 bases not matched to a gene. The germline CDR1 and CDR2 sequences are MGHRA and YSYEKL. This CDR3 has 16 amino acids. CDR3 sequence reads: CASSQDLTGGQDTQYF. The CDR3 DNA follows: TGCGCCAGCAGCCAAGATCTAACGGGAGGGCAAGATACGCAGTATTTT.

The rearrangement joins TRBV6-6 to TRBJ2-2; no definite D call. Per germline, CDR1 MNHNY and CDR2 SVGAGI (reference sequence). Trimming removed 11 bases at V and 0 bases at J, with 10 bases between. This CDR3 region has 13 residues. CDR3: CAHMGPNTGELFF. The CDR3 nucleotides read TGTGCCCACATGGGTCCGAACACCGGGGAGCTGTTTTTT.

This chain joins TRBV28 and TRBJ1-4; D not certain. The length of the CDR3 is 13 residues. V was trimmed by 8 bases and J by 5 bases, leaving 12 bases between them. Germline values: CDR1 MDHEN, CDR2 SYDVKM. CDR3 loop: CASAPGDNEKLFF. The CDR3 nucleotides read TGTGCCAGCGCCCCGGGAGACAATGAAAAACTGTTTTTT.

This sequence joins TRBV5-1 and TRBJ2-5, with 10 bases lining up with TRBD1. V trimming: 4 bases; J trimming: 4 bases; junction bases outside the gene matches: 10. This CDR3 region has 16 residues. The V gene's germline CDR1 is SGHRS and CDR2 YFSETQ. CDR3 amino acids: CASSAGTGELAETQYF. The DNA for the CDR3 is TGCGCCAGCAGCGCCGGGACAGGGGAATTAGCAGAGACCCAGTACTTC.

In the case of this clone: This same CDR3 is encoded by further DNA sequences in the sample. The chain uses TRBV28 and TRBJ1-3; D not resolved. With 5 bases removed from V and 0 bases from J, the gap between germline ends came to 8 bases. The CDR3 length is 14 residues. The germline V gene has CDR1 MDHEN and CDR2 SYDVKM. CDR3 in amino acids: CASSLQSSGNTIYF. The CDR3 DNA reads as TGTGCCAGCAGTCTGCAGAGCTCTGGAAACACCATATATTTT.

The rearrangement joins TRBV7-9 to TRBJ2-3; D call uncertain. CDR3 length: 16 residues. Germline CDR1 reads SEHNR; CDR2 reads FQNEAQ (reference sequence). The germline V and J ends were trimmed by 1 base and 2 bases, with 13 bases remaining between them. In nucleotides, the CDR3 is TGTGCCAGCAGCTTAGGAACCAGCCCAGTCACAGATACGCAGTATTTT. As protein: CASSLGTSPVTDTQYF.

The CDR3 loop reads CASSHRTGAYNEQFF. CDR3 bases: TGTGCCAGCAGCCACCGGACAGGTGCCTACAATGAGCAGTTCTTC. The rearrangement uses TRBV7-3 and TRBJ2-1; 7 nucleotides agree with TRBD1. The CDR3 has 15 amino acids. CDR1 SGHTA and CDR2 FQGTGA come from the germline V gene. The ends lost 5 bases at V and 2 bases at J; junction bases unmatched: 6.

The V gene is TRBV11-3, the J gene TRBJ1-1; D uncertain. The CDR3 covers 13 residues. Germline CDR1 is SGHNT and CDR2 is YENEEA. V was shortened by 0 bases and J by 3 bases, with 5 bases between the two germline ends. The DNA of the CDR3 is TGTGCCAGCAGCTTAGACACGGACACTGAAGCTTTCTTT. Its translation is CASSLDTDTEAFF.

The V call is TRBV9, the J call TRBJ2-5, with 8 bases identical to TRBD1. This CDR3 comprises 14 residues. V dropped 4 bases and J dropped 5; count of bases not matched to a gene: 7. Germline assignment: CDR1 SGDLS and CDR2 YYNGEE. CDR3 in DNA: TGTGCCAGCAGCACGGACAGGGCCGGGGAGACCCAGTACTTC. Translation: CASSTDRAGETQYF.

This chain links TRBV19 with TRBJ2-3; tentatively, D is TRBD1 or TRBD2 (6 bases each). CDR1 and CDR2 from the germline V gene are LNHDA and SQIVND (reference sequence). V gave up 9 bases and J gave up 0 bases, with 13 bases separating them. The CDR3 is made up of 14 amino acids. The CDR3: CASSGGLSTDTQYF. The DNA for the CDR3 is TGTGCCAGCTCCGGGGGCCTTAGCACAGATACGCAGTATTTT.

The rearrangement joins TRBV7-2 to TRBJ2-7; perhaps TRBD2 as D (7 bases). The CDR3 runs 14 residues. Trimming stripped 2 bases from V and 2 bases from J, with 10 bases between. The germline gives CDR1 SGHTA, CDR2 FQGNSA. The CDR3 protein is CASSLRGGPYEQYF. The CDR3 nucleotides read TGTGCCAGCAGCTTACGCGGGGGCCCCTACGAGCAGTACTTC. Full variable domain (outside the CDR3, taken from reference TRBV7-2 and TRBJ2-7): GAGVSQSPSNKVTEKGKDVELRCDPISGHTALYWYRQSLGQGLEFLIYFQGNSAPDKSGLPSDRFSAERTGGSVSTLTIQRTQQEDSAVYLCASSLRGGPYEQYFGPGTRLTVT.

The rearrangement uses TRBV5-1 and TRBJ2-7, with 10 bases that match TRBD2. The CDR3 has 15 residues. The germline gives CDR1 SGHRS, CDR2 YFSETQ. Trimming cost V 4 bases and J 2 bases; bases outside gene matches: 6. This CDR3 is CASSTLAGGPYEQYF. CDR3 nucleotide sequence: TGCGCCAGCAGCACGTTAGCGGGAGGTCCCTACGAGCAGTACTTC.

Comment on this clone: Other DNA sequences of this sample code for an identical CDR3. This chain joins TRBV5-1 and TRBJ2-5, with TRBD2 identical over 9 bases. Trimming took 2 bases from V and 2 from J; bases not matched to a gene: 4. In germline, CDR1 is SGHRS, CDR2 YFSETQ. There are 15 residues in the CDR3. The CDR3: CASSFLAGGQETQYF. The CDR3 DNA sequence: TGCGCCAGCAGCTTCTTGGCGGGAGGGCAAGAGACCCAGTACTTC.

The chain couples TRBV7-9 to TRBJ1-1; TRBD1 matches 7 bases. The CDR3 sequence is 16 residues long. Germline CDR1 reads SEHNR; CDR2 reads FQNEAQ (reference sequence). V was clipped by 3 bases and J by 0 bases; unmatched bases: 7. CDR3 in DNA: TGTGCCAGCAGCTTCAGACAGGGAGGTTTGAACACTGAAGCTTTCTTT. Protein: CASSFRQGGLNTEAFF.

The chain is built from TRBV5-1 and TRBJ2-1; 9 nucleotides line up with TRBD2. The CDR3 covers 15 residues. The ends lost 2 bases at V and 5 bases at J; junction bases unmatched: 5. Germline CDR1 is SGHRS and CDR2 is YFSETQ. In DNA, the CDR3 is TGCGCCAGCAGCTTCCTAGCGGGGCTCAACAATGAGCAGTTCTTC. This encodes CASSFLAGLNNEQFF.